This passage covers 16 T cell receptor beta chains from one sample sequenced in a study of radiation and T cells in renal cell carcinoma. Only in-frame clones appear in the TCRdb table, and some are missing; sequencing was by immunoSEQ multiplex PCR. The sample has 140,000 to 150,000 clones; 88% are singletons. Time point in this sample: baseline pretreatment blood. Treatment noted: 15 Gy SBRT to primary tumor, nephrectomy 4 weeks later. Sequencing was performed on blood, taken from a patient whose treatment included radiotherapy and nephrectomy. All receptors derive from a woman aged 65 to 85 with renal cell carcinoma.

The chain links TRBV7-2 to TRBJ1-1; D is unresolved. The ends were cut back, 4 bases at V and 4 bases at J, with 10 bases in the middle. The length of the CDR3 is 13 residues. The germline CDR1 and CDR2 sequences are SGHTA and FQGNSA. CDR3 in DNA: TGTGCCAGCAGCTCCCGCCGCAGCACTGAAGCTTTCTTT. Its protein product is CASSSRRSTEAFF.

The rearrangement links TRBV11-3 to TRBJ2-2; 13 bases fit TRBD2. With 5 bases clipped from V and 5 bases from J, the junction kept 2 bases outside the gene matches. Germline-derived CDR1 and CDR2 are SGHNT and YENEEA. The CDR3 spans 15 residues. CDR3 in DNA: TGTGCCAGCAGCGGGGGACTAGCGGGGACCGGGGAGCTGTTTTTT. This encodes CASSGGLAGTGELFF.

The CDR3 is CASSLVWAGGYNEQFF. DNA for the CDR3: TGTGCCAGCAGCTTAGTGTGGGCGGGGGGCTACAATGAGCAGTTCTTC. V is TRBV11-2 and J is TRBJ2-1, with TRBD2 identical over 8 bases. Trimming removed 1 base from V and 3 bases from J; junction bases left unmatched: 5. Germline loops: CDR1 SGHAT, CDR2 FQNNGV. CDR3 size: 16 residues.

V is TRBV5-4 and J is TRBJ2-6; the D gene is possibly TRBD1 (6 bases). V was shortened by 4 bases and J by 2 bases, with 10 bases between the two germline ends. CDR3 length: 15 residues. CDR1 is SGHNT and CDR2 is YYREEE in the germline V gene (reference sequence). CDR3 nucleotides: TGTGCCAGCAGCGTTGGGGGCCCTGGGGCCAACGTCCTGACTTTC. Protein: CASSVGGPGANVLTF.

The rearrangement joins TRBV5-1 to TRBJ1-5, with 8 bases identical to TRBD1. Germline V gene lookup returns CDR1 SGHRS and CDR2 YFSETQ. Trimming cost V 2 bases and J 5 bases; bases outside gene matches: 3. The CDR3 is 14 residues long. DNA for the CDR3: TGCGCCAGCAGCTTCGACAGGGGTTATCAGCCCCAGCATTTT. This codes for CASSFDRGYQPQHF.

About this clone itself: Other nucleotide sequences from this sample produce the same CDR3. This chain links TRBV18 with TRBJ2-3; 10 nucleotides match TRBD1. Germline V lookup: CDR1 KGHSH, CDR2 LQKENI. This CDR3 is built from 15 residues. J gave up 3 bases and V 2 bases, and 2 bases lay outside the gene matches. This chain's CDR3 is CASSPGQGVTDTQYF. In nucleotides, the CDR3 is TGTGCCAGCTCACCAGGACAGGGGGTAACAGATACGCAGTATTTT.

The V and J genes are TRBV19 and TRBJ2-3, with 11 bases lining up with TRBD2. Looked up from germline, CDR1 is LNHDA and CDR2 is SQIVND (reference sequence). Germline trimming cut 3 bases from V and 2 bases from J; bases unmatched to any gene: 4. The CDR3 totals 16 residues. The CDR3 region has the DNA TGTGCCAGTAGTATCCTAGCGGGGGGCCTCACAGATACGCAGTATTTT. It codes for CASSILAGGLTDTQYF. The full variable domain, completed using reference TRBV19 and TRBJ2-3, is DGGITQSPKYLFRKEGQNVTLSCEQNLNHDAMYWYRQDPGQGLRLIYYSQIVNDFQKGDIAEGYSVSREKKESFPLTVTSAQKNPTAFYLCASSILAGGLTDTQYFGPGTRLTVL.

The chain is built from TRBV4-3 and TRBJ2-7; D may be TRBD2 (6 bases). The CDR3 has 15 residues. Per germline, CDR1 LGHNA and CDR2 YSLEER. Trimming removed 0 bases at V and 7 bases at J, with 16 bases between. In DNA, the CDR3 is TGCGCCAGCAGCCAAGACCGCGGGGTACCTCTGGAGCAGTACTTC. This sequence encodes CASSQDRGVPLEQYF.

This clone appeared a single time. This chain uses TRBV7-9 with TRBJ1-1; D is unclear. Deletions cut 2 bases from V and 0 bases from J, with 1 base between. Germline CDR1 SEHNR, CDR2 FQNEAQ (reference sequence). The CDR3 totals 12 residues. The DNA for the CDR3 is TGTGCCAGCAGCTTAATGAACACTGAAGCTTTCTTT. The encoded protein is CASSLMNTEAFF.

This sequence joins TRBV5-1 and TRBJ1-5; D not certain. Trimming removed 4 bases from V and 0 bases from J, with 11 bases in between. This CDR3 contains 15 residues. CDR1 SGHRS and CDR2 YFSETQ come from the germline V gene. The CDR3 loop is CASSLEPSSNQPQHF. CDR3 sequence (DNA): TGCGCCAGCAGCCTTGAGCCCTCTAGCAATCAGCCCCAGCATTTT.

This chain joins TRBV28 and TRBJ1-5; 9 bases align to TRBD1. Unmatched junction bases numbered 9, after V lost 8 bases and J lost 7 bases. Germline V gene sequence: CDR1 MDHEN, CDR2 SYDVKM. The CDR3 contains 14 residues. CDR3 DNA sequence: TGTGCCAGCGGCCGAAACAGGGGGCACCAGCCCCAGCATTTT. Its translation is CASGRNRGHQPQHF. Drawing the rest from reference TRBV28 and TRBJ1-5, the complete variable domain is DVKVTQSSRYLVKRTGEKVFLECVQDMDHENMFWYRQDPGLGLRLIYFSYDVKMKEKGDIPEGYSVSREKKERFSLILESASTNQTSMYLCASGRNRGHQPQHFGDGTRLSIL.

The chain links TRBV5-5 to TRBJ2-3; a possible D gene is TRBD2 (5 bases). The germline V and J ends were trimmed by 1 base and 4 bases, with 16 bases remaining between them. Germline V CDR1 and CDR2: SGHKS, YYEKEE (reference sequence). This CDR3 region has 16 residues. The CDR3 protein is CASSLTDWVGPDTQYF. The CDR3 nucleotides read TGTGCCAGCAGCTTGACGGACTGGGTGGGCCCAGATACGCAGTATTTT.

The chain joins TRBV7-6 to TRBJ2-5; a weak D match, TRBD2 (6 bases). V dropped 5 bases and J dropped 5 bases, with 18 bases sitting between them. This CDR3 has 15 amino acids. Per the germline V gene, CDR1 is SGHVS and CDR2 is FNYEAQ. The CDR3 is CASSPNSVGGETQYF. The CDR3, as DNA: TGTGCCAGCAGCCCGAATAGCGTAGGAGGGGAGACCCAGTACTTC.

This clone occurred once. This chain links TRBV7-8 with TRBJ2-1; D not resolved. The CDR3 is made up of 15 amino acids. The germline CDR1 and CDR2 sequences are SGHVS and FQNEAQ. V was cut by 0 bases and J by 1 base, with 7 bases left in between. Here the CDR3 reads CASSLAVISYNEQFF. DNA for the CDR3: TGTGCCAGCAGCTTAGCTGTAATTTCCTACAATGAGCAGTTCTTC. Full variable domain (rest looked up from reference TRBV7-8 and TRBJ2-1): GAGVSQSPRYKVAKRGQDVALRCDPISGHVSLFWYQQALGQGPEFLTYFQNEAQLDKSGLPSDRFFAERPEGSVSTLKIQRTQQEDSAVYLCASSLAVISYNEQFFGPGTRLTVL.

The V and J genes are TRBV14 and TRBJ1-4; possibly TRBD1 for D (6 bases). The CDR3 is 17 amino acids. Trimming pared 0 bases from V and 4 bases from J, leaving 15 bases between. The germline CDR1 and CDR2 sequences are SGHDN and FVKESK. CDR3 nucleotide sequence: TGTGCCAGCAGCCAAGAGCTTTCCAGGGGTGGTAATGAAAAACTGTTTTTT. Its translation: CASSQELSRGGNEKLFF.

The chain carries TRBV6-1 and TRBJ1-5; possible D gene TRBD1, 5 bases. V shed 5 bases and J shed 0 bases, with 11 bases lying between them. There are 15 residues in the CDR3. CDR1 and CDR2 (germline): MNHNS, SASEGT. As DNA, the CDR3 is TGTGCCAGCAGTCAACAGGAATATAGCAATCAGCCCCAGCATTTT. It encodes CASSQQEYSNQPQHF.